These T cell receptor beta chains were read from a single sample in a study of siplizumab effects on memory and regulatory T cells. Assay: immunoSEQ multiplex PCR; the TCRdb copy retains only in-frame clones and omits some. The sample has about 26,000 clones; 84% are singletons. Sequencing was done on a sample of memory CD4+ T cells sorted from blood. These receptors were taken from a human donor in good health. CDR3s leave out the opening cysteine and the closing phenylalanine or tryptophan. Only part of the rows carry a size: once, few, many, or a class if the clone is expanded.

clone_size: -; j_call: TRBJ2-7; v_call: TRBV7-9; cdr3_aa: ASSLGGRLQYEQY
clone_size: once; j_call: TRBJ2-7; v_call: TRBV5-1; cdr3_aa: ASSLDRPTYEQY
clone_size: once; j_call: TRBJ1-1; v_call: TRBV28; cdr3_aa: ASSLSLGATEAF
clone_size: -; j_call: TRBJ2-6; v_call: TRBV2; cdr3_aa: ASSVLTGRNVLT
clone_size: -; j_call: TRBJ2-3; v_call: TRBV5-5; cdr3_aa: ASSRFPSDTQY
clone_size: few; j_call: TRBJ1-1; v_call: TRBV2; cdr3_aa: ASREGRARDTEAF
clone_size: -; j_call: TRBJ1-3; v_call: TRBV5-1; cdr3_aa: ASSQDGRSGNTIY
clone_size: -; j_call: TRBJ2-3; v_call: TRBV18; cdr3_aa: ASLPGQGPPNTDTQY
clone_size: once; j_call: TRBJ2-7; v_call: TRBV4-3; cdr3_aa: ASSQALAGGYEQY
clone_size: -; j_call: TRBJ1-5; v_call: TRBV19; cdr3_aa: ASSPQDRPNQPQH
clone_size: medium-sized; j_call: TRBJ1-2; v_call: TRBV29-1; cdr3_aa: SVLGTDYGYT
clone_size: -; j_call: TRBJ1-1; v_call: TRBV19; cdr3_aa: ASSVSGLRTEAF
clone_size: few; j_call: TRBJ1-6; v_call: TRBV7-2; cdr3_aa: ASRVQGRNSPLH
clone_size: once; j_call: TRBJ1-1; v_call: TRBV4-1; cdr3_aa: ASSQGRMNTEAF
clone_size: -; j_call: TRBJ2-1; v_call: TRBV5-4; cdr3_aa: ASSPGLAGGNNEQF
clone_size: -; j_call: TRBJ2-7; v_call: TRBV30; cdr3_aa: AWRGAVGYEQY
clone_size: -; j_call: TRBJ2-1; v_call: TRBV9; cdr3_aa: ASSTVAGEFSNEQF
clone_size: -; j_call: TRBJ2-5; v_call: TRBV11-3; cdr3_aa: ASSYLGQGARETQY